The rows below give T cell receptor beta chains drawn from one sample of a study of graft-versus-host responses after intestinal transplantation. Clones were read by immunoSEQ multiplex PCR, and TCRdb kept only the in-frame ones, dropping some. Of about 17,000 clones listed, roughly three quarters are singletons. The starting material was ileum tissue, obtained about 460 days after intestinal transplant. These receptors came from a human patient who received an intestinal transplant, so some T cells may come from the graft donor. Each CDR3 is given with its conserved first and last residue. The D gene is left open where the match is weak.

j_gene: TRBJ2-6; d_gene: TRBD1; v_gene: TRBV10-3; CDR3aa: CAISYPGQGITGANVLTF; CDR3nt: TGTGCCATCAGTTACCCGGGACAGGGTATTACTGGGGCCAACGTCCTGACTTTC
j_gene: TRBJ2-2; d_gene: .; v_gene: TRBV28; CDR3aa: CASSLGPGGIPNTGELFF; CDR3nt: TGTGCCAGCAGTTTGGGGCCCGGGGGCATACCGAACACCGGGGAGCTGTTTTTT
j_gene: TRBJ2-2; d_gene: .; v_gene: TRBV9; CDR3aa: CASSVAAGELFF; CDR3nt: TGTGCCAGCAGCGTAGCGGCCGGGGAGCTGTTTTTT
j_gene: TRBJ1-1; d_gene: .; v_gene: TRBV15; CDR3aa: CATSRDLGQRQAFF; CDR3nt: TGTGCCACCAGCAGAGATCTTGGCCAACGGCAAGCTTTCTTT
j_gene: TRBJ2-2; d_gene: TRBD1; v_gene: TRBV9; CDR3aa: CASSVTGGHTGELFF; CDR3nt: TGTGCCAGCAGCGTAACAGGGGGCCACACCGGGGAGCTGTTTTTT
j_gene: TRBJ2-7; d_gene: TRBD1; v_gene: TRBV7-3; CDR3aa: CASSSGQGAEQYF; CDR3nt: TGTGCCAGCAGCTCAGGACAGGGAGCAGAGCAGTACTTC
j_gene: TRBJ2-3; d_gene: .; v_gene: TRBV2; CDR3aa: CASTLSDTQYF; CDR3nt: TGTGCCAGCACTCTTTCGGATACGCAGTATTTT
j_gene: TRBJ1-2; d_gene: .; v_gene: TRBV19; CDR3aa: CASSSPSNIGFRRSYTF; CDR3nt: TGTGCCAGTAGTTCCCCCTCAAACATCGGTTTTCGTAGGAGCTACACCTTC
j_gene: TRBJ2-7; d_gene: TRBD1; v_gene: TRBV5-6; CDR3aa: CASSHEPGQTEEQYF; CDR3nt: TGTGCCAGCAGCCATGAACCGGGACAGACGGAGGAGCAGTACTTC
j_gene: TRBJ1-2; d_gene: .; v_gene: TRBV6-1; CDR3aa: CASSEGDHFRGYTF; CDR3nt: TGTGCCAGCAGTGAAGGGGATCACTTCCGTGGCTACACCTTC
j_gene: TRBJ1-1; d_gene: TRBD1; v_gene: TRBV7-9; CDR3aa: CASSLGGQGAFYAFF; CDR3nt: TGTGCCAGCAGCTTAGGAGGGCAGGGGGCTTTTTATGCTTTCTTT
j_gene: TRBJ2-2; d_gene: TRBD2; v_gene: TRBV7-3; CDR3aa: CASSPAGGTGELFF; CDR3nt: TGTGCCAGCAGCCCGGCCGGGGGGACCGGGGAGCTGTTTTTT
j_gene: TRBJ2-1; d_gene: .; v_gene: TRBV19; CDR3aa: CASKSDLHPANEQFF; CDR3nt: TGTGCCAGTAAGTCTGACCTCCACCCTGCGAATGAGCAGTTCTTC
j_gene: TRBJ2-7; d_gene: .; v_gene: TRBV6-6; CDR3aa: CASRTGRGEQYF; CDR3nt: TGTGCCAGCAGGACAGGCCGGGGCGAGCAGTACTTC
j_gene: TRBJ2-3; d_gene: TRBD1; v_gene: TRBV5-1; CDR3aa: CASSLPGGNTDTQYF; CDR3nt: TGCGCCAGCAGCTTGCCAGGGGGAAACACAGATACGCAGTATTTT